The 26 T cell receptor beta chains below were found in one sample sequenced in a study of technical replicates of blood from a few donors. Libraries were prepared by immunoSEQ multiplex PCR; TCRdb keeps only in-frame clonotypes and omits some of them. This sample has roughly 71,000 clones, with 95% to 96% found just once. Sequencing was performed on T cells isolated from PBMCs. The receptors shown here come from a human donor in good health.

The CDR3 reads CASSPFTGQGGGELFF. The CDR3 DNA is TGCGCCAGCAGCCCGTTTACGGGACAGGGTGGCGGGGAGCTGTTTTTT. V and J are TRBV5-1 and TRBJ2-2, with 9 positions matching TRBD1. This CDR3 comprises 16 residues. The V gene end was trimmed by 4 bases and the J gene end by 7 bases; junction bases not matched to a gene: 11. Germline lookup yields CDR1 SGHRS and CDR2 YFSETQ.

J is TRBJ2-5 and V is TRBV6-5; D possibly corresponds to TRBD2 (6 bases). This CDR3 is built from 11 residues. Germline CDR1 reads MNHEY; CDR2 reads SVGAGI. Deletions cut 5 bases from V and 5 bases from J, with 6 bases between. The CDR3 protein is CASSRGETQYF. The DNA for the CDR3 is TGTGCCAGCAGTCGGGGGGAGACCCAGTACTTC.

V is TRBV4-2 and J is TRBJ1-1; the match to TRBD1 covers 8 bases. V dropped 1 base and J dropped 4; count of bases not matched to a gene: 11. The CDR3 spans 17 residues. Germline V CDR1 and CDR2: LGHNA, YNFKEQ. CDR3 coding DNA: TGTGCCAGCAGCCAAGGGGTCGGACAGGGTAGAAGCACTGAAGCTTTCTTT. It is translated as CASSQGVGQGRSTEAFF.

With respect to this clone: An end of the junction does not agree with germline; a read error may underlie this. V is TRBV7-9 and J is TRBJ2-7, with 10 positions matching TRBD2. Germline V gene lookup returns CDR1 SEHNR and CDR2 FQNEAQ (reference sequence). The CDR3 covers 14 residues. Written as DNA, the CDR3 is TGTGCCAGCAGCTTAGGCAATAGCGGGAGGCATCCTCGATTC. It is translated as CASSLGNSGRHPRF.

The rearrangement links TRBV29-1 to TRBJ2-5; tentatively, D is TRBD1 (5 bases). Trimming removed 4 bases at V and 5 bases at J, with 11 bases between. The CDR3 runs to 12 residues. The germline gives CDR1 SQVTM, CDR2 ANQGSEA. The CDR3 loop reads CSVGAGWETQYF. CDR3 in DNA: TGCAGCGTTGGGGCAGGGTGGGAGACCCAGTACTTC. The whole variable domain, remainder taken from reference TRBV29-1 and TRBJ2-5, is SAVISQKPSRDICQRGTSLTIQCQVDSQVTMMFWYRQQPGQSLTLIATANQGSEATYESGFVIDKFPISRPNLTFSTLTVSNMSPEDSSIYLCSVGAGWETQYFGPGTRLLVL.

The CDR3 bases are TGTGCCAGCAGGCGACCGGGACAGGGATCAAATTCACCCCTCCACTTT. Translating gives CASRRPGQGSNSPLHF. The genes are TRBV11-2 and TRBJ1-6; 9 bases are shared with TRBD1. The CDR3 is 16 residues long. The V segment lost 6 bases and the J segment 7 bases; nucleotides outside the gene matches: 10. CDR1 and CDR2 (germline): SGHAT, FQNNGV. Drawing the rest from reference TRBV11-2 and TRBJ1-6, the complete variable domain is EAGVAQSPRYKIIEKRQSVAFWCNPISGHATLYWYQQILGQGPKLLIQFQNNGVVDDSQLPKDRFSAERLKGVDSTLKIQPAKLEDSAVYLCASRRPGQGSNSPLHFGNGTRLTVT.

The gene calls are TRBV7-9 and TRBJ1-4; D might be TRBD1 (5 bases). Germline CDR1 and CDR2: SEHNR and FQNEAQ (reference sequence). The CDR3 loop spans 18 amino acids. V was clipped by 2 bases and J by 5 bases, with 21 bases between them. CDR3 protein: CASSLITRGGIANEKLFF. Here the CDR3 DNA reads TGTGCCAGCAGCTTAATAACAAGGGGCGGTATAGCAAATGAAAAACTGTTTTTT.

The V and J genes are TRBV7-8 and TRBJ2-1, with TRBD2 matching over 15 bases. CDR1 SGHVS and CDR2 FQNEAQ come from the germline V gene. Trimming at V came to 5 bases and at J to 9 bases, leaving 8 bases not matched to a gene. The CDR3 has 16 residues. CDR3 in amino acids: CASSPWTSGGATEQFF. The CDR3 DNA reads as TGTGCCAGCAGCCCTTGGACTAGCGGGGGGGCCACTGAGCAGTTCTTC.

The chain joins TRBV28 to TRBJ1-4; weak D call: TRBD1 (6 bases). Trimming pared 6 bases from V and 8 bases from J, leaving 16 bases between. CDR1 is MDHEN, CDR2 SYDVKM, per germline. The CDR3 runs 14 residues. CDR3 in DNA: TGTGCCAGCAGGGGGGCGGCGGGGGACGAAAAACTGTTTTTT. Translation gives CASRGAAGDEKLFF.

The chain employs TRBV5-4 and TRBJ2-7; 9 bases match TRBD1. Germline values: CDR1 SGHNT, CDR2 YYREEE (reference sequence). The V segment lost 6 bases and the J segment 1 base; nucleotides outside the gene matches: 8. CDR3 length: 15 amino acids. CDR3: CASMELTGGSYEQYF. The CDR3 DNA follows: TGTGCCAGCATGGAGTTGACAGGGGGGTCCTACGAGCAGTACTTC.

The chain joins TRBV29-1 to TRBJ2-1; perhaps TRBD1 as D (5 bases). CDR1 is SQVTM, CDR2 ANQGSEA, per germline. This CDR3 contains 12 residues. Trimming took off 3 bases at V and 6 bases at J, with 9 bases between the two ends. The CDR3 nucleotides read TGCAGCGTTGACAGGGTTGGCAATGAGCAGTTCTTC. Translating it yields CSVDRVGNEQFF.

This rearrangement joins TRBV4-1 to TRBJ1-3, with 10 bases lining up with TRBD1. The J segment lost 2 bases and the V segment lost 1 base, leaving 8 bases of the junction unmatched. The germline gives CDR1 MGHRA, CDR2 YSYEKL. This CDR3 is built from 18 residues. CDR3: CASSQGSWDRGPGNTIYF. The CDR3 DNA sequence: TGCGCCAGCAGCCAAGGATCTTGGGACAGGGGACCTGGAAACACCATATATTTT.

The J gene is TRBJ2-5, the V gene TRBV19; no firm D call. The CDR3 is 12 residues long. V gave up 5 bases and J gave up 1 base, with 5 bases separating them. CDR1 is LNHDA and CDR2 is SQIVND in the germline V gene (reference sequence). The CDR3 region has the DNA TGTGCCAGTAGTCCCCGCCAAGAGACCCAGTACTTC. It specifies CASSPRQETQYF. Complete variable domain (other parts from reference TRBV19 and TRBJ2-5): DGGITQSPKYLFRKEGQNVTLSCEQNLNHDAMYWYRQDPGQGLRLIYYSQIVNDFQKGDIAEGYSVSREKKESFPLTVTSAQKNPTAFYLCASSPRQETQYFGPGTRLLVL.

The J gene is TRBJ1-6, the V gene TRBV5-8; 10 positions match TRBD1. CDR3 length: 14 residues. Germline CDR1 SGHTS, CDR2 YDEGEE. J lost 17 bases, V lost 4 bases, and 12 bases had no gene match. CDR3 protein: CASSAPGQGIRVHF. CDR3 coding DNA: TGTGCCAGCAGCGCGCCGGGACAGGGGATTCGTGTCCACTTT.

V usage is TRBV5-1 and J usage is TRBJ2-6, with TRBD2 matching 14 bases. V was pared by 4 bases and J by 0 bases, with 9 bases of the junction left unmatched. The CDR3 is 20 amino acids. Germline CDR1 reads SGHRS; CDR2 reads YFSETQ. This chain's CDR3 is CASSPRLAGGPSSGANVLTF. As DNA, the CDR3 is TGCGCCAGCAGCCCCCGACTAGCGGGGGGGCCGAGCTCTGGGGCCAACGTCCTGACTTTC.

The chain joins TRBV11-2 to TRBJ2-7; 10 bases agree with TRBD2. The CDR3 sequence is 16 residues long. J lost 5 bases, V lost 1 base, and 8 bases had no gene match. CDR1 and CDR2 from the germline V gene are SGHAT and FQNNGV. The CDR3 DNA reads TGTGCCAGCAGCTTAGTCCCTAGCGGGGGCCTGCACGAGCAGTACTTC. Its protein product is CASSLVPSGGLHEQYF.

The chain carries TRBV2 and TRBJ2-3, with D possibly being TRBD2 (5 bases). V shed 6 bases and J shed 5 bases, with 18 bases lying between them. Per germline, CDR1 SNHLY and CDR2 FYNNEI. This CDR3 has 15 residues. The CDR3 DNA reads TGTGCCAGCAGGAGAGAGAGTGGGAGTGGAGATACGCAGTATTTT. This sequence encodes CASRRESGSGDTQYF. Full variable domain (rest looked up from reference TRBV2 and TRBJ2-3): EPEVTQTPSHQVTQMGQEVILRCVPISNHLYFYWYRQILGQKVEFLVSFYNNEISEKSEIFDDQFSVERPDGSNFTLKIRSTKLEDSAMYFCASRRESGSGDTQYFGPGTRLTVL.

This clone was seen more than once but under ten times. This rearrangement joins TRBV18 to TRBJ1-1; D gene unclear. The CDR3 runs 13 residues. Deletions cut 3 bases from V and 4 bases from J, with 9 bases between. The germline gives CDR1 KGHSH, CDR2 LQKENI. The CDR3 DNA reads TGTGCCAGCTCACCCTCACAGACCACTGAAGCTTTCTTT. It yields the protein CASSPSQTTEAFF. The variable domain in full, with the rest retrieved from reference TRBV18 and TRBJ1-1, is NAGVMQNPRHLVRRRGQEARLRCSPMKGHSHVYWYRQLPEEGLKFMVYLQKENIIDESGMPKERFSAEFPKEGPSILRIQQVVRGDSAAYFCASSPSQTTEAFFGQGTRLTVV.

This clone occurred once. This rearrangement joins TRBV5-1 to TRBJ2-2; 9 bases align to TRBD2. In germline, CDR1 is SGHRS, CDR2 YFSETQ. The CDR3 contains 15 residues. V lost 7 bases to trimming and J lost 2 bases; unmatched junction nucleotides: 6. In nucleotides, the CDR3 is TGCGCCAGCCACCAGACTAGCGGAAACACCGGGGAGCTGTTTTTT. Translation: CASHQTSGNTGELFF.

This chain connects TRBV5-1 to TRBJ2-7; a possible D gene is TRBD2 (6 bases). The CDR3 is 15 amino acids. The germline gives CDR1 SGHRS, CDR2 YFSETQ. The germline V and J ends were trimmed by 0 bases and 1 base, with 11 bases remaining between them. The DNA of the CDR3 is TGCGCCAGCAGCTTGGTTTTCGGGGGATCCTACGAGCAGTACTTC. It specifies CASSLVFGGSYEQYF.

V gene TRBV5-6 combines with J gene TRBJ2-3; D gene uncertain. V lost 0 bases, J lost 0 bases, and 8 bases lay in between. There are 15 residues in the CDR3. The germline V gene has CDR1 SGHDT and CDR2 YYEEEE. CDR3 sequence (DNA): TGTGCCAGCAGCTTGGAGCCCGATAGCACAGATACGCAGTATTTT. Translated, it gives CASSLEPDSTDTQYF. The full variable domain, with the rest looked up from reference TRBV5-6 and TRBJ2-3, is DAGVTQSPTHLIKTRGQQVTLRCSPKSGHDTVSWYQQALGQGPQFIFQYYEEEERQRGNFPDRFSGHQFPNYSSELNVNALLLGDSALYLCASSLEPDSTDTQYFGPGTRLTVL.

The rearrangement joins TRBV30 to TRBJ1-5; TRBD1 is a possible D gene (6 bases). CDR3 length equals 14 residues. The germline gives CDR1 GTSNPN, CDR2 SVGIG (reference sequence). Trimming stripped 4 bases from V and 5 bases from J, with 15 bases between. The CDR3 DNA reads TGTGCCTGGAATGCGGGGGCTTGGGATCAGCCCCAGCATTTT. It is translated as CAWNAGAWDQPQHF. The whole variable domain, remainder taken from reference TRBV30 and TRBJ1-5, is SQTIHQWPATLVQPVGSPLSLECTVEGTSNPNLYWYRQAAGRGLQLLFYSVGIGQISSEVPQNLSASRPQDRQFILSSKKLLLSDSGFYLCAWNAGAWDQPQHFGDGTRLSIL.

The chain combines TRBV15 with TRBJ2-1; 7 bases align to TRBD2. The CDR3 covers 13 residues. V lost 4 bases and J lost 8; bases outside the gene matches: 5. Germline V gene lookup returns CDR1 LNHNV and CDR2 YYDKDF (reference sequence). The CDR3 DNA follows: TGTGCCACCAGCAAAACTAGCGCCGATGAGCAGTTCTTC. Its translation is CATSKTSADEQFF.

The J gene is TRBJ1-2, the V gene TRBV29-1, with D maybe TRBD1 (6 bases). V was trimmed by 5 bases and J by 6 bases, leaving 19 bases between them. The CDR3 length is 14 residues. Germline V CDR1 and CDR2: SQVTM, ANQGSEA. The CDR3 protein is CSVIGGVRVDGYTF. The CDR3 DNA sequence: TGCAGCGTTATAGGGGGGGTCCGGGTCGATGGCTACACCTTC.

The chain is built from TRBV9 and TRBJ2-1; 8 positions agree with TRBD2. V shed 3 bases, J shed 8 bases, and the junction held 10 bases outside the gene matches. Per the germline V gene, CDR1 is SGDLS and CDR2 is YYNGEE. CDR3 length: 15 amino acids. The CDR3 loop reads CASSGEYSGIHEQFF. The CDR3, as DNA: TGTGCCAGCAGCGGAGAGTATAGCGGGATCCATGAGCAGTTCTTC.

For this clone: Its ends do not fully match the called genes, so a read error is possible. CDR3 protein: CASSDSGGSREQYF. The CDR3 nucleotides read TGTGCCAGCAGTGACTCAGGGGGCTCTAGGGAGCAGTACTTC. The chain combines TRBV6-6 with TRBJ2-7; 8 bases line up with TRBD1. This CDR3 has 14 residues. Looked up from germline, CDR1 is MNHNY and CDR2 is SVGAGI (reference sequence).